The entry below describes one T cell receptor (beta chain). Its cognate antigen is unknown. The record originates from a study of follicular helper T cells after annual influenza vaccination. Findings of the study overall: Each annual vaccination recalled recurring oligoclonal ICOS+CD38+ cTfh clonotypes.

Sequencing was performed with immunoSEQ multiplex PCR; in TCRdb, only in-frame clones are kept and a portion is missing. The sample has 4,500 to 7,000 clones, over 75% seen once; the top ten hold 1% to 1.2%. The time point is: 2015-2016 season, pre-vaccination. Excluded were substance abuse, HIV/AIDS, active cancer, immunomodulatory drugs and active illness. Between about 40 and 100 mL of blood was drawn per time point. The source is an adult who received the influenza vaccine. The sample here was CXCR5+ CD38- circulating T follicular helper cells from blood, taken on the day of influenza vaccination. Noted subset: circulating Tfh, non-naive CD4+CXCR5+PD-1+ (ICOS+CD38+ or ICOS-CD38-).

The CDR3 protein is CASSAHGTSGTDTQYF. The DNA for the CDR3 is TGTGCCAGCAGCGCCCACGGGACTAGCGGAACAGATACGCAGTATTTT. V gene TRBV21-1 combines with J gene TRBJ2-3; the D call TRBD2 from the table was never checked on the DNA. TRBV21-1 is deemed a pseudogene. The CDR3 consists of 16 residues.